Sequencing of this T cell receptor (beta chain) was carried out in a study of Ad26.COV2.S vaccination and SARS-CoV-2 variants. About the study: The authors gave Ad26.COV2.S intramuscularly, either once or twice 56 days apart. Study-wide results and caveats: Vaccinated individuals (as opposed to placebo recipients) had higher spike-specific TCR breadth.

A note on this clone: Its antigen is not known.

Repertoires were generated with immunoSEQ multiplex PCR, while TCRdb's copy carries only in-frame clones and drops some. The table includes more than 300,000 clones, over 80% detected once. Treatment in this sample: approximately 18 received Ad26.COV2.S at low or high dose, single or two shots; 5 received placebo; per-sample allocation not given. Following the first vaccine or placebo injection, samples were taken on day 63. CDR1 and CDR2 (germline): MNHEY, SVGAGI. There are 15 residues in the CDR3. Trimming stripped 6 bases from V and 0 bases from J, with 12 bases between. The rearrangement links TRBV6-5 to TRBJ1-5; tentatively, D is TRBD1 (5 bases). This receptor was identified in a person aged 18-65 years who received the Ad26.COV2.S COVID-19 vaccine or a placebo. The material was peripheral blood, obtained in a trial of Ad26.COV2.S vaccine versus placebo. The CDR3 DNA reads TGTGCCAGCAGCCTAACGGACAATAGCAATCAGCCCCAGCATTTT. It is translated as CASSLTDNSNQPQHF.